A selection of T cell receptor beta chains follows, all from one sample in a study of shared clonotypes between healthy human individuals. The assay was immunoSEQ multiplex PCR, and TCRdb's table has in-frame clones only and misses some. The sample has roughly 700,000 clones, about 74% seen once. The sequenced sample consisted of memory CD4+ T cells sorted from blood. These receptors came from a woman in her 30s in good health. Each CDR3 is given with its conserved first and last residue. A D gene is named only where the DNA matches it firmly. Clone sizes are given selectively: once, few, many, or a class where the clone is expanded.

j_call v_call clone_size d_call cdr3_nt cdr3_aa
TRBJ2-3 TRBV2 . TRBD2 TGTGCCAGCAGACCGGGACTAGCGACATCCGATACGCAGTATTTT CASRPGLATSDTQYF
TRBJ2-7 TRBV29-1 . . TGCAGCGTTACCGGCCCCTACGAGCAGTACTTC CSVTGPYEQYF
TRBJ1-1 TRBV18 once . TGTGCCAGCTCACCGATTGACGAGGTCCCCACTGAAGCTTTCTTT CASSPIDEVPTEAFF
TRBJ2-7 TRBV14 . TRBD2 TGTGCCAGCAGCCGTATAGCTAGCGGGGCGTACGAGCAGTACTTC CASSRIASGAYEQYF
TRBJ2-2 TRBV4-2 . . TGTGCCAGCAGTGCGGGAAAGAACACCGGGGAGCTGTTTTTT CASSAGKNTGELFF
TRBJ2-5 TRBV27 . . TGTGCCAGCAGTTACAACCAAGAGACCCAGTACTTC CASSYNQETQYF
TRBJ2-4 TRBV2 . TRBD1 TGTGCCAGCAAGGGACAGGGAAAAAACATTCAGTACTTC CASKGQGKNIQYF
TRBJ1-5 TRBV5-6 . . TGTGCCAGCAGCTTGTATAGTAGGGGAAGGCAGGGTCAGCCCCAGCATTTT CASSLYSRGRQGQPQHF
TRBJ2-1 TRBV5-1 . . TGCGCCAGCAGCTTGGATCCTAGCGCGAACTACAATGAGCAGTTCTTC CASSLDPSANYNEQFF
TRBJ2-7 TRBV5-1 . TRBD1 TGCGCCAGCAGCCTATTTGACAGGGACTCCTACGAGCAGTACTTC CASSLFDRDSYEQYF
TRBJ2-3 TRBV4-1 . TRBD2 TGCGCCAGCAGCCAGGGCCCTAGCGGGAGGGCGGAAGATACGCAGTATTTT CASSQGPSGRAEDTQYF
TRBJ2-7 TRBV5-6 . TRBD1 TGTGCCAGCAGCCCCGGGACAGGTGCCTACGAGCAGTACTTC CASSPGTGAYEQYF
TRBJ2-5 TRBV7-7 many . TGTGCCAGCAGCCCACGGGGAGTGAGAGAGACCCAGTACTTC CASSPRGVRETQYF
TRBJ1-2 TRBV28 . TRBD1 TGTGCCAGCAGTCTCTCGCACAGGGGATCTGGCTACACCTTC CASSLSHRGSGYTF
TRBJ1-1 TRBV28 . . TGTGCCAGCAGAGGCAGGGGGAACACTGAAGCTTTCTTT CASRGRGNTEAFF
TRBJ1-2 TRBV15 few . TGTGCCACCAGCAGGGGGGGGACCCGATCTTTCGGCTACACCTTC CATSRGGTRSFGYTF
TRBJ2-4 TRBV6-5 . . TGTGCCAGCAGTTACGGGGGAATAGCCAAAAACATTCAGTACTTC CASSYGGIAKNIQYF
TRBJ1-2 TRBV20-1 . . TGCAGTGCTAGTTTGGTATTGGGCTACACCTTC CSASLVLGYTF
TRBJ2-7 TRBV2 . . TGTGCCAGCAGTGTGTCTTCCTACGAGCAGTACTTC CASSVSSYEQYF
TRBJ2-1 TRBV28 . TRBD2 TGTGCCAGCAGCTTCGGACTAGCGGGAGGTGAGCAGTTCTTC CASSFGLAGGEQFF